The 8 T cell receptor beta chains below were found in one sample sequenced in a study of regulatory T cells in long-lasting Graves disease. The time point is: newly diagnosed GD, antithyroid drugs for less than 3 months. The TCR library used RNA extracted from PBMCs. Both iRepertoire HTBI primers and Arm-PCR of CDR3 regions were used to build the TCR beta libraries. TCRdb recomputed calls from the multiplex PCR reads with MiXCR, one row per CDR3 protein. Among about 360,000 distinct CDR3 sequences listed, about 17% were seen once. The sample was also linked to a second study, of T cells in Graves' hyperthyroidism and ophthalmopathy.

Specimen: peripheral blood mononuclear cells (PBMCs), collected at new diagnosis, from a patient treated with antithyroid drugs. The source of these receptors is a woman aged 18-35 years with Graves disease.

The chain has TRBV27 and TRBJ1-5, with D uncertain. The V end was cut by 4 bases, the J end by 2 bases, with 12 bases between. Per the germline V gene, CDR1 is MNHEY and CDR2 is SMNVEV (reference sequence). There are 15 residues in the CDR3. The CDR3 reads CASSYMAGGNQPQHF. The CDR3 DNA reads as TGTGCCAGCAGTTATATGGCAGGAGGCAATCAGCCCCAGCATTTT.

V usage is TRBV20-1 and J usage is TRBJ2-7, with TRBD1 as a possible D gene (6 bases). Germline lookup yields CDR1 DFQATT and CDR2 SNEGSKA (reference sequence). The CDR3 spans 15 residues. V lost 2 bases to trimming and J lost 2 bases, with 16 bases between them. CDR3 coding DNA: TGCAGTGCTAGAAAGACGGACAGTTTCCCCTACGAGCAGTACTTC. As protein: CSARKTDSFPYEQYF.

There are many counts of this clonotype. The gene calls are TRBV30 and TRBJ1-5; 9 bases are shared with TRBD1. The V gene's germline CDR1 is GTSNPN and CDR2 SVGIG (reference sequence). J lost 6 bases, V lost 3 bases, and 6 bases had no gene match. The CDR3 has 14 amino acids. The CDR3 sequence: CAWRRTGEGQPQHF. The CDR3 region has the DNA TGTGCCTGGAGGCGGACAGGGGAGGGTCAGCCCCAGCATTTT.

This clonotype appeared many times. This rearrangement joins TRBV7-2 to TRBJ2-1; tentative D call: TRBD2 (6 bases). Trimming removed 3 bases from V and 6 bases from J, with 15 bases in between. This CDR3 has 15 residues. Per the germline V gene, CDR1 is SGHTA and CDR2 is FQGNSA. CDR3 residues: CASSLLSGAGNEQFF. CDR3 nucleotide sequence: TGTGCCAGCAGCTTGCTTTCGGGAGCGGGCAATGAGCAGTTCTTC.

This clonotype appeared many times. The J gene is TRBJ1-1, the V gene TRBV28; no definite D call. CDR1 is MDHEN, CDR2 SYDVKM, per germline. Deletions cut 1 base from V and 4 bases from J, with 7 bases between. The CDR3 extends over 13 amino acids. The CDR3: CASSLFVGTEAFF. CDR3 coding DNA: TGTGCCAGCAGTTTATTTGTAGGCACTGAAGCTTTCTTT.

The gene calls are TRBV5-1 and TRBJ1-1, with a weak D call TRBD1 (6 bases). The CDR3 totals 14 residues. The germline V gene has CDR1 SGHRS and CDR2 YFSETQ. V was clipped by 2 bases and J by 4 bases, with 12 bases between them. The CDR3 nucleotides read TGCGCCAGCAGCTTTCTGGGGGCCAGCACTGAAGCTTTCTTT. Protein product: CASSFLGASTEAFF.

CDR3 DNA: TGTGCCAGCAGCCAAAAGGGACAGGGAAACTATGGCTACACCTTC. It specifies CASSQKGQGNYGYTF. The chain joins TRBV3-1 to TRBJ1-2, with 9 bases aligning to TRBD1. Germline CDR1 LGHDT, CDR2 YNNKEL (reference sequence). CDR3 length: 15 residues. The V segment lost 2 bases and the J segment 2 bases; nucleotides outside the gene matches: 3.

This clonotype was seen ten or more times. The gene calls are TRBV24-1 and TRBJ2-1, with 8 nucleotides matching TRBD2. The CDR3 loop spans 13 amino acids. The ends lost 4 bases at V and 10 bases at J; junction bases unmatched: 5. The V gene's germline CDR1 is KGHDR and CDR2 SFDVKD. The CDR3 here is CATSDPGGREQFF. The CDR3 region has the DNA TGTGCCACCAGTGACCCCGGCGGGAGGGAGCAGTTCTTC.